A single sample is the source of the 4 T cell receptor beta chains below, sequenced in a study of T cell responses to AZD1222 COVID-19 vaccine (dated by TCRdb to about 2021). Library preparation employed the immunoSEQ multiplex PCR assay. What TCRdb holds here is the immuneACCESS table cut down to in-frame rearrangements. Part of the clones is not present; checked against another copy, under half of the missing clones reflect an unresolved V gene, and the others are unexplained. Present in this sample are tens of thousands of clones, around 80% of which were seen just once. 20% to 25% of the sample rests with the top ten. In light of the paper, this sample's time point label describes: baseline before first vaccination. The treatment or condition label here, explained by the study, means: meningococcal conjugate vaccine given as trial control. The sample was peripheral blood, taken on day 0 of MenACWY control vaccination. All receptors derive from an adult in good health.

This chain connects TRBV5-1 to TRBJ2-7; TRBD2 might be the D (8 bases). In germline, CDR1 is SGHRS, CDR2 YFSETQ. This CDR3 has 14 residues. The V end was cut by 4 bases, the J end by 6 bases, with 17 bases between. Here the CDR3 reads CASSPGGTSFEQYF. DNA for the CDR3: TGCGCCAGCAGCCCAGGGGGGACTAGTTTCGAGCAGTACTTC.

This clone was counted a few times. The genes are TRBV12-3 or TRBV12-4 and TRBJ1-1; D might be TRBD1 (6 bases). Trimming left V 5 bases short and J 8 bases short, with 6 bases between. This CDR3 contains 10 residues. CDR3 coding DNA: TGTGCCAGCAGTGGGACAGAAGCTTTCTTT. Amino acid sequence: CASSGTEAFF.

The chain couples TRBV5-1 to TRBJ1-1; 8 nucleotides agree with TRBD1. Germline loops: CDR1 SGHRS, CDR2 YFSETQ. Trimming at V came to 4 bases and at J to 1 base, leaving 9 bases not matched to a gene. The CDR3 contains 16 residues. The CDR3 nucleotides are TGCGCCAGCAGCCAGCCAGGGGGCCAGACGAACACTGAAGCTTTCTTT. Protein sequence: CASSQPGGQTNTEAFF. The whole variable domain, remainder taken from reference TRBV5-1 and TRBJ1-1, is KAGVTQTPRYLIKTRGQQVTLSCSPISGHRSVSWYQQTPGQGLQFLFEYFSETQRNKGNFPGRFSGRQFSNSRSEMNVSTLELGDSALYLCASSQPGGQTNTEAFFGQGTRLTVV.

V usage is TRBV19 and J usage is TRBJ2-2, with a tentative D call TRBD1 (6 bases). The CDR3 has 14 amino acids. Germline V gene data show CDR1 as LNHDA and CDR2 as SQIVND (reference sequence). V was clipped by 10 bases and J by 7 bases, with 19 bases between them. CDR3 bases: TGTGCCACCCCTGGACGAGGGGGACACGGGGAGCTGTTTTTT. It codes for CATPGRGGHGELFF.